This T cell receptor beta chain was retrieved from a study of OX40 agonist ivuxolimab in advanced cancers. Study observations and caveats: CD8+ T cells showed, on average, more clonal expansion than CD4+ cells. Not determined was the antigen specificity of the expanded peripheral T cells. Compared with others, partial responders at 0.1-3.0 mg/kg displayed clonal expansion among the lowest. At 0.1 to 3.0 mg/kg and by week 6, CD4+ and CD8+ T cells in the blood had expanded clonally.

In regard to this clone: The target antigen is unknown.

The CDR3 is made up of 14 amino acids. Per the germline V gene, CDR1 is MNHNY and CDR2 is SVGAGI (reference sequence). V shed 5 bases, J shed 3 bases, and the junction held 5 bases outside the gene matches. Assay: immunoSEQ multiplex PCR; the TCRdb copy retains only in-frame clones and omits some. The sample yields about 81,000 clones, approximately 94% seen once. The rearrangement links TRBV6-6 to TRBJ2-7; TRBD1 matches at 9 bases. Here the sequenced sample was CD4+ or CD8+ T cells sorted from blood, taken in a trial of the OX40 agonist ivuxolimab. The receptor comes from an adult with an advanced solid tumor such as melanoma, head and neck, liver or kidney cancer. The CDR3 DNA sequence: TGTGCCAGCAGTCGGACAGGGGACCACTACGAGCAGTACTTC. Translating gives CASSRTGDHYEQYF.